A single sample is the source of the 30 T cell receptor beta chains below, sequenced in a study of OX40 agonist ivuxolimab in advanced cancers. The assay was immunoSEQ multiplex PCR, and TCRdb's table has in-frame clones only and misses some. The table has 70,000 to 85,000 clones, 94% seen once; the top ten hold about 11%. The starting material was CD4+ or CD8+ T cells sorted from blood, obtained in a trial of the OX40 agonist ivuxolimab. These receptors came from an adult with an advanced solid tumor such as melanoma, head and neck, liver or kidney cancer.

J is TRBJ1-2 and V is TRBV19, with 7 bases matching TRBD1. V gave up 0 bases and J gave up 1 base; unmatched junction bases: 8. The germline V gene encodes CDR1 LNHDA and CDR2 SQIVND (reference sequence). This CDR3 is 17 amino acids long. The chain's CDR3 is CASSIDRWDSFNYGYTF. CDR3 bases: TGTGCCAGTAGTATAGATCGGTGGGACAGCTTTAACTATGGCTACACCTTC.

This clone has a single count. The chain recombines TRBV19 with TRBJ2-7, with 10 bases lining up with TRBD2. CDR3 size: 18 residues. Per the germline V gene, CDR1 is LNHDA and CDR2 is SQIVND (reference sequence). V lost 4 bases and J lost 0; bases outside the gene matches: 12. The DNA of the CDR3 is TGTGCCAGTAGTACCAGAAAAAGAGCGGGAGGGTCCTCCTACGAGCAGTACTTC. Its translation: CASSTRKRAGGSSYEQYF.

The DNA of the CDR3 is TGTGCCAGCAGTGATATAGAGAACACTGAAGCTTTCTTT. Protein sequence: CASSDIENTEAFF. The V call is TRBV6-1, the J call TRBJ1-1; no firm D call. This CDR3 is built from 13 residues. The V and J ends lost 3 bases and 1 base respectively, with 6 bases between them. CDR1 is MNHNS and CDR2 is SASEGT in the germline V gene.

The J gene is TRBJ2-1, the V gene TRBV30; D gene uncertain. Trimming removed 2 bases from V and 8 bases from J, with 7 bases in between. Looked up from germline, CDR1 is GTSNPN and CDR2 is SVGIG (reference sequence). The CDR3 is made up of 11 amino acids. The CDR3, as DNA: TGTGCCTGGAGTAGTTGGGATGAGCAGTTCTTC. Its protein is CAWSSWDEQFF.

The chain is built from TRBV4-3 and TRBJ2-7, with D maybe TRBD2 (7 bases). CDR1 LGHNA and CDR2 YSLEER come from the germline V gene. The CDR3 is 14 residues long. The V and J ends lost 1 base and 4 bases respectively, with 11 bases between them. The CDR3 DNA sequence: TGCGCCAGCAGCCAAGGGACTAGGGGGTACGAGCAGTACTTC. It encodes CASSQGTRGYEQYF.

The V call is TRBV9, the J call TRBJ2-2, with D perhaps being TRBD1 or TRBD2 (5 bases each). From germline, CDR1 is SGDLS and CDR2 YYNGEE. CDR3 length equals 16 residues. The germline V and J ends were trimmed by 2 bases and 4 bases, with 15 bases remaining between them. The CDR3 sequence: CASSVTLDGATGELFF. In DNA, the CDR3 is TGTGCCAGCAGCGTTACTCTGGACGGGGCCACCGGGGAGCTGTTTTTT. Variable domain in full (rest from reference TRBV9 and TRBJ2-2): DSGVTQTPKHLITATGQRVTLRCSPRSGDLSVYWYQQSLDQGLQFLIQYYNGEERAKGNILERFSAQQFPDLHSELNLSSLELGDSALYFCASSVTLDGATGELFFGEGSRLTVL.

This CDR3 is CASSPGLAGLRTYNEQFF. The CDR3 DNA reads as TGTGCCAGCAGTCCAGGACTAGCGGGGCTTCGGACCTACAATGAGCAGTTCTTC. The rearrangement links TRBV27 to TRBJ2-1; TRBD2 matches at 12 bases. V gave up 5 bases and J gave up 2 bases; unmatched junction bases: 10. Germline assignment: CDR1 MNHEY and CDR2 SMNVEV (reference sequence). The length of the CDR3 is 18 residues.

This chain joins TRBV7-9 and TRBJ2-5; 7 bases align to TRBD2. Trimming at V came to 4 bases and at J to 2 bases, leaving 4 bases not matched to a gene. The germline CDR1 and CDR2 sequences are SEHNR and FQNEAQ (reference sequence). There are 14 residues in the CDR3. The CDR3 here is CASSSNGGQETQYF. The CDR3 DNA reads as TGTGCCAGCAGCTCGAACGGGGGGCAAGAGACCCAGTACTTC.

This chain joins TRBV11-3 and TRBJ1-5; 7 nucleotides align to TRBD1. Germline trimming cut 7 bases from V and 2 bases from J; bases unmatched to any gene: 8. This CDR3 comprises 15 residues. Germline V CDR1 and CDR2: SGHNT, YENEEA. CDR3 protein: CASTHRGQCNQPQHF. CDR3 DNA sequence: TGTGCCAGCACCCACAGGGGACAATGCAATCAGCCCCAGCATTTT.

This clone was recorded only once. This chain joins TRBV9 and TRBJ2-7; TRBD1 is a possible D gene (6 bases). CDR1 is SGDLS and CDR2 is YYNGEE in the germline V gene. CDR3 length equals 13 residues. V shed 3 bases and J shed 5 bases, with 12 bases lying between them. The CDR3 DNA is TGTGCCAGCAGCGGATCCGGGACAAACGAGCAGTACTTC. Amino acids: CASSGSGTNEQYF.

This chain uses TRBV7-9 with TRBJ1-2; 8 bases map to TRBD1. Germline assignment: CDR1 SEHNR and CDR2 FQNEAQ (reference sequence). The CDR3 covers 15 residues. The V gene end was trimmed by 3 bases and the J gene end by 2 bases; junction bases not matched to a gene: 5. For the CDR3, the DNA is TGTGCCAGCAGCTTCTCCCGACAGGGGAACTATGGCTACACCTTC. Protein: CASSFSRQGNYGYTF. Looking up the rest from reference TRBV7-9 and TRBJ1-2 gives the full variable domain: DTGVSQNPRHKITKRGQNVTFRCDPISEHNRLYWYRQTLGQGPEFLTYFQNEAQLEKSRLLSDRFSAERPKGSFSTLEIQRTEQGDSAMYLCASSFSRQGNYGYTFGSGTRLTVV.

The V and J genes are TRBV27 and TRBJ1-1; 8 positions agree with TRBD1. Unmatched junction bases numbered 3, after V lost 8 bases and J lost 4 bases. CDR1 is MNHEY and CDR2 is SMNVEV in the germline V gene (reference sequence). The CDR3 has 12 residues. CDR3 sequence (DNA): TGTGCCAGCCACACAGGGGGCACTGAAGCTTTCTTT. Encoded protein: CASHTGGTEAFF.

This clone has a handful of counts. The chain combines TRBV7-2 with TRBJ1-1, with a tentative D call TRBD1 (5 bases). Germline V lookup: CDR1 SGHTA, CDR2 FQGNSA. With 3 bases removed from V and 1 base from J, the gap between germline ends came to 12 bases. The CDR3 is made up of 15 amino acids. This CDR3 reads CASSFSGTANTEAFF. The CDR3 DNA follows: TGTGCCAGCAGCTTTTCTGGGACGGCGAACACTGAAGCTTTCTTT.

The genes are TRBV7-2 and TRBJ2-7; perhaps TRBD2 as D (6 bases). This CDR3 is built from 15 residues. Trimming removed 5 bases at V and 4 bases at J, with 18 bases between. Germline V CDR1 and CDR2: SGHTA, FQGNSA. The chain's CDR3 is CASSLRPLAIYEQYF. CDR3 DNA sequence: TGTGCCAGCAGCCTAAGACCCCTAGCGATTTACGAGCAGTACTTC.

This clone showed up just once. The chain is built from TRBV18 and TRBJ2-7, with TRBD2 matching 7 bases. The germline gives CDR1 KGHSH, CDR2 LQKENI. Trimming cost V 0 bases and J 6 bases; bases outside gene matches: 5. This CDR3 has 14 amino acids. The CDR3 nucleotides are TGTGCCAGCTCACCACCGGGGGGGTTTCTCGAGCAGTACTTC. Residues: CASSPPGGFLEQYF.

This CDR3 reads CASSSMGQTLYEQYF. In nucleotides, the CDR3 is TGTGCCAGCAGCTCGATGGGGCAGACTTTATACGAGCAGTACTTC. The V call is TRBV11-2, the J call TRBJ2-7; D is possibly TRBD1 (5 bases). The CDR3 sequence is 15 residues long. Germline V CDR1 and CDR2: SGHAT, FQNNGV. Trimming cost V 4 bases and J 4 bases, with 17 bases left between them.

This clone was observed once. The chain uses TRBV29-1 and TRBJ2-1; D perhaps matches TRBD2 (6 bases). CDR1 and CDR2 (germline): SQVTM, ANQGSEA. Trimming removed 3 bases at V and 4 bases at J, with 13 bases between. The CDR3 length is 14 residues. The CDR3 is CSVDLLASYNEQFF. The CDR3 nucleotides are TGCAGCGTTGATTTGCTAGCGAGTTACAATGAGCAGTTCTTC.

The rearrangement uses TRBV19 and TRBJ2-3; 7 positions agree with TRBD1. Trimming at V came to 5 bases and at J to 2 bases, leaving 7 bases not matched to a gene. CDR1 LNHDA and CDR2 SQIVND come from the germline V gene (reference sequence). The CDR3 loop spans 15 amino acids. For the CDR3, the DNA is TGTGCCAGTAGTCGCCGGGACAGTTCCACAGATACGCAGTATTTT. Translation: CASSRRDSSTDTQYF.

The rearrangement links TRBV19 to TRBJ2-7; 14 bases line up with TRBD2. There are 16 residues in the CDR3. Trimming at V came to 6 bases and at J to 5 bases, leaving 9 bases not matched to a gene. Per the germline V gene, CDR1 is LNHDA and CDR2 is SQIVND (reference sequence). CDR3 nucleotides: TGTGCCAGTAGCCCGACTAGCGGGAGGGTTAGAGACGAGCAGTACTTC. Translation: CASSPTSGRVRDEQYF.

The rearrangement joins TRBV6-5 to TRBJ2-7, with D hard to call. The CDR3 has 15 amino acids. V gave up 7 bases and J gave up 2 bases, with 18 bases separating them. Germline V gives CDR1 MNHEY, CDR2 SVGAGI. For the CDR3, the DNA is TGTGCCAGCAACCCAGGCCCCGAGGTCCCCTACGAGCAGTACTTC. Its translation is CASNPGPEVPYEQYF.

Details on this clone: Germline and junction disagree at one end, which may indicate a read error. The J gene is TRBJ2-1, the V gene TRBV28; D may be TRBD2 (6 bases). The germline gives CDR1 MDHEN, CDR2 SYDVKM. The CDR3 is 16 amino acids. CDR3 region: CASMGLFGNSGYDQFF. The DNA for the CDR3 is TGTGCCAGCATGGGCCTCTTTGGGAATAGCGGATATGATCAGTTCTTC.

The chain couples TRBV5-1 to TRBJ2-5, with 7 bases that match TRBD1. Germline trimming cut 3 bases from V and 1 base from J; bases unmatched to any gene: 3. The CDR3 extends over 14 amino acids. Germline CDR1 and CDR2: SGHRS and YFSETQ. The chain's CDR3 is CASSYGTAQETQYF. In DNA, the CDR3 is TGCGCCAGCAGCTACGGGACAGCCCAAGAGACCCAGTACTTC.

V is TRBV7-9 and J is TRBJ2-7; a possible D gene is TRBD2 (5 bases). CDR1 is SEHNR, CDR2 FQNEAQ, per germline (reference sequence). The V and J ends lost 2 bases and 0 bases respectively, with 8 bases between them. This CDR3 has 14 residues. CDR3 coding DNA: TGTGCCAGCAGCTTAAACGGACTCTCCTACGAGCAGTACTTC. Translated, it gives CASSLNGLSYEQYF.

The V and J genes are TRBV11-2 and TRBJ2-1, with TRBD2 identical over 10 bases. The CDR3 is 15 residues long. Per the germline V gene, CDR1 is SGHAT and CDR2 is FQNNGV. The ends lost 5 bases at V and 7 bases at J; junction bases unmatched: 8. Here the CDR3 DNA reads TGTGCCAGCAGCCCGTTAGCGGGAGGCATGAATGAGCAGTTCTTC. This sequence encodes CASSPLAGGMNEQFF.

This rearrangement joins TRBV19 to TRBJ2-1, with D uncertain. With 3 bases removed from V and 0 bases from J, the gap between germline ends came to 15 bases. This CDR3 is built from 17 residues. Germline CDR1 reads LNHDA; CDR2 reads SQIVND (reference sequence). CDR3 nucleotide sequence: TGTGCCAGTAGTATTCTCATCACCCGTAACTCCTACAATGAGCAGTTCTTC. It translates to CASSILITRNSYNEQFF.

Written as DNA, the CDR3 is TGTGCCAGCAGTTACTCCTTCGAGAACACTGAAGCTTTCTTT. This codes for CASSYSFENTEAFF. This chain uses TRBV6-5 with TRBJ1-1; D gene uncertain. The germline gives CDR1 MNHEY, CDR2 SVGAGI. There are 14 residues in the CDR3. Trimming pared 0 bases from V and 1 base from J, leaving 6 bases between.

The V call is TRBV5-4, the J call TRBJ2-1; D gene uncertain. Germline CDR1 reads SGHNT; CDR2 reads YYREEE (reference sequence). The CDR3 is made up of 12 amino acids. V was shortened by 2 bases and J by 10 bases, with 10 bases between the two germline ends. CDR3 sequence (DNA): TGTGCCAGCAGCTTAGGTACTTACGAGCAGTTCTTC. This encodes CASSLGTYEQFF.

The J gene is TRBJ1-2, the V gene TRBV6-1; perhaps TRBD1 as D (5 bases). The CDR3 extends over 16 amino acids. Germline loops: CDR1 MNHNS, CDR2 SASEGT. V was clipped by 4 bases and J by 5 bases, with 20 bases between them. The chain's CDR3 is CASSAPEAGSWYGYTF. The CDR3, as DNA: TGTGCCAGCAGTGCGCCCGAGGCAGGGAGTTGGTATGGCTACACCTTC.

The chain recombines TRBV29-1 with TRBJ2-1; 11 bases line up with TRBD2. Germline CDR1 reads SQVTM; CDR2 reads ANQGSEA. J was trimmed by 4 bases and V by 6 bases; bases with no gene match: 5. The CDR3 contains 14 residues. CDR3 residues: CSVGGTSGYNEQFF. CDR3 DNA sequence: TGCAGCGTCGGGGGGACTAGCGGATACAATGAGCAGTTCTTC.

The chain couples TRBV7-3 to TRBJ2-3; 9 positions match TRBD1. V dropped 4 bases and J dropped 2; count of bases not matched to a gene: 7. Germline-derived CDR1 and CDR2 are SGHTA and FQGTGA. CDR3 length: 16 amino acids. The DNA for the CDR3 is TGTGCCAGCAGCTCACCGACAGGGGGAGACACAGATACGCAGTATTTT. It encodes CASSSPTGGDTDTQYF.